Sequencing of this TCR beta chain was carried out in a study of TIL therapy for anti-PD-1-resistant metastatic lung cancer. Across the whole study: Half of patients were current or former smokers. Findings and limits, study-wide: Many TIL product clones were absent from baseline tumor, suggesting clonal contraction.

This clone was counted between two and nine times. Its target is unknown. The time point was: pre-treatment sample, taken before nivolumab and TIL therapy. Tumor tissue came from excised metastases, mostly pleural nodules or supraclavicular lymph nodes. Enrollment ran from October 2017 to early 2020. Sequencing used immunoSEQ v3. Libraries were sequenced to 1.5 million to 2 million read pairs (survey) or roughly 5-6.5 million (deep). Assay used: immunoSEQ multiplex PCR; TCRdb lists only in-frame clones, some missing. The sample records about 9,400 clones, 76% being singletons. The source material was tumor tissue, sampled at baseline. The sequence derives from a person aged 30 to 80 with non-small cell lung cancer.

This CDR3 is CASSYSTANEQFF. The CDR3 region has the DNA TGTGCCAGCAGTTACTCGACGGCCAATGAGCAGTTCTTC. The J gene is TRBJ2-1, the V gene TRBV6-5; D unclear. CDR1 is MNHEY, CDR2 SVGAGI, per germline. The germline V and J ends were trimmed by 0 bases and 6 bases, with 6 bases remaining between them. The CDR3 is made up of 13 amino acids.